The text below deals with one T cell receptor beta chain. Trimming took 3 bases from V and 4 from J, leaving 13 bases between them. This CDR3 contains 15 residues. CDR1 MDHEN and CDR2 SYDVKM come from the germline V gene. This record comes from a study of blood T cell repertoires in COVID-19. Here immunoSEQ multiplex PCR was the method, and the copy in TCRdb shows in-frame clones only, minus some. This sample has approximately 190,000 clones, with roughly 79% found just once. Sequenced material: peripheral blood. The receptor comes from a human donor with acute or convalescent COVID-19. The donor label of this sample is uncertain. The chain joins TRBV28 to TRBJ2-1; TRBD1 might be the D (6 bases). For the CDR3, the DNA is TGTGCCAGCAGTTTTGAATCACAGGGTTACAATGAGCAGTTCTTC. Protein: CASSFESQGYNEQFF.